Listed here are 25 T cell receptor beta chains from one sample, sequenced in a study of blood T cell repertoires in COVID-19. Clones were read by immunoSEQ multiplex PCR, and TCRdb kept only the in-frame ones, dropping some. The sample lists more than 200,000 clones, around four fifths occurring once. Material: peripheral blood. These receptors were obtained from a woman aged 80 or older with COVID-19, enrolled during active disease.

This clone was seen a handful of times. The chain couples TRBV5-1 to TRBJ1-3; possibly TRBD1 for D (6 bases). This CDR3 has 16 amino acids. Germline assignment: CDR1 SGHRS and CDR2 YFSETQ. Trimming cost V 1 base and J 3 bases, with 14 bases left between them. The CDR3 protein is CASSLTGLDDGNTIYF. CDR3 DNA sequence: TGCGCCAGCAGCTTGACAGGGTTGGATGATGGAAACACCATATATTTT.

V usage is TRBV4-1 and J usage is TRBJ2-3; 11 nucleotides match TRBD2. Trimming at V came to 0 bases and at J to 0 bases, leaving 5 bases not matched to a gene. CDR1 is MGHRA, CDR2 YSYEKL, per germline. The CDR3 totals 18 residues. As DNA, the CDR3 is TGCGCCAGCAGCCAAGATGGCCCTAGCGGGGGGAGCACAGATACGCAGTATTTT. It codes for CASSQDGPSGGSTDTQYF.

The V call is TRBV7-8, the J call TRBJ1-2; no firm D call. V was trimmed by 1 base and J by 2 bases, leaving 14 bases between them. This CDR3 comprises 16 residues. The V gene's germline CDR1 is SGHVS and CDR2 FQNEAQ. CDR3: CASSLESTAGNYGYTF. In nucleotides, the CDR3 is TGTGCCAGCAGCTTAGAGTCCACGGCGGGCAACTATGGCTACACCTTC.

This rearrangement joins TRBV29-1 to TRBJ1-2; the D is unclear. In germline, CDR1 is SQVTM, CDR2 ANQGSEA. V lost 2 bases and J 5 bases, leaving 9 bases between the germline ends. There are 12 residues in the CDR3. CDR3 nucleotide sequence: TGCAGCGTTGAAAGGCAGACTTATGGCTACACCTTC. It specifies CSVERQTYGYTF.

This clone was picked up a small number of times. V and J are TRBV4-1 and TRBJ1-1, with TRBD1 matching over 7 bases. From germline, CDR1 is MGHRA and CDR2 YSYEKL. The CDR3 spans 17 residues. V gave up 2 bases and J gave up 0 bases; unmatched junction bases: 9. CDR3 sequence reads: CASSQTYQQGLNTEAFF. In nucleotides, the CDR3 is TGCGCCAGCAGCCAAACCTATCAACAGGGGCTGAACACTGAAGCTTTCTTT.

V and J are TRBV7-6 and TRBJ2-1, with TRBD1 matching 10 bases. This CDR3 region has 15 residues. The V segment lost 3 bases and the J segment 3 bases; nucleotides outside the gene matches: 2. Germline CDR1 and CDR2: SGHVS and FNYEAQ. For the CDR3, the DNA is TGTGCCAGCAGCTTCGGGACAGGGGTCTACAATGAGCAGTTCTTC. This gives the protein CASSFGTGVYNEQFF.

V usage is TRBV5-4 and J usage is TRBJ2-5; D may be TRBD1 (5 bases). V shed 0 bases and J shed 2 bases, with 8 bases lying between them. The germline gives CDR1 SGHNT, CDR2 YYREEE (reference sequence). CDR3 length equals 14 residues. In DNA, the CDR3 is TGTGCCAGCAGCTTGGGACAGCGACAAGAGACCCAGTACTTC. Protein: CASSLGQRQETQYF.

The J gene is TRBJ1-5, the V gene TRBV5-6, with TRBD1 matching 9 bases. The CDR3 length is 15 residues. Germline values: CDR1 SGHDT, CDR2 YYEEEE. The ends lost 4 bases at V and 4 bases at J; junction bases unmatched: 6. CDR3 protein: CASSRTGEWNQPQHF. CDR3 coding DNA: TGTGCCAGCAGCAGGACAGGGGAGTGGAATCAGCCCCAGCATTTT. Full variable domain (remainder filled in from reference TRBV5-6 and TRBJ1-5): DAGVTQSPTHLIKTRGQQVTLRCSPKSGHDTVSWYQQALGQGPQFIFQYYEEEERQRGNFPDRFSGHQFPNYSSELNVNALLLGDSALYLCASSRTGEWNQPQHFGDGTRLSIL.

The V gene is TRBV2, the J gene TRBJ1-5; tentatively, D is TRBD1 (5 bases). This CDR3 region has 15 residues. Germline V CDR1 and CDR2: SNHLY, FYNNEI. Between the trimmed V and J ends, which lost 3 bases and 9 bases, there was a span of 18 bases. The CDR3 region has the DNA TGTGCCAGCAGTGACGCTGGGGGGAGTATGCGGCCCCAGCATTTT. This encodes CASSDAGGSMRPQHF.

This chain links TRBV5-1 with TRBJ1-2, with D unresolved. Trimming removed 0 bases from V and 3 bases from J, with 12 bases in between. Per germline, CDR1 SGHRS and CDR2 YFSETQ. The CDR3 runs to 15 residues. The CDR3 spells CASSLAGESHYGYTF. In DNA form, the CDR3 reads TGCGCCAGCAGCTTGGCCGGGGAATCACACTATGGCTACACCTTC.

The J gene is TRBJ2-2, the V gene TRBV4-2; 9 bases fit TRBD2. CDR3 length: 18 amino acids. V lost 0 bases to trimming and J lost 0 bases; unmatched junction nucleotides: 5. Germline lookup yields CDR1 LGHNA and CDR2 YNFKEQ. The CDR3 sequence: CASSQETAGGPNTGELFF. In DNA form, the CDR3 reads TGTGCCAGCAGCCAAGAGACAGCGGGGGGCCCGAACACCGGGGAGCTGTTTTTT.

V is TRBV5-4 and J is TRBJ1-2, with unresolved D. The CDR3 extends over 13 amino acids. Germline-derived CDR1 and CDR2 are SGHNT and YYREEE (reference sequence). V shed 4 bases and J shed 4 bases, with 11 bases lying between them. CDR3: CASSQDGVYGYTF. The CDR3 DNA reads TGTGCCAGCAGCCAGGACGGGGTCTATGGCTACACCTTC.

V and J are TRBV18 and TRBJ2-2, with 8 positions matching TRBD1. V shed 2 bases, J shed 2 bases, and the junction held 7 bases outside the gene matches. The CDR3 sequence is 17 residues long. Germline CDR1 and CDR2: KGHSH and LQKENI. CDR3 coding DNA: TGTGCCAGCTCACCAGTCTCAGGGGGCGTCAACACCGGGGAGCTGTTTTTT. As protein: CASSPVSGGVNTGELFF.

The rearrangement uses TRBV28 and TRBJ1-1, with D possibly TRBD1 on 6 matching bases. V lost 5 bases, J lost 11 bases, and 18 bases lay in between. The germline V gene encodes CDR1 MDHEN and CDR2 SYDVKM. The CDR3 has 13 amino acids. The CDR3, as DNA: TGTGCCAGCAGTCTCCCAACCCCAGGGGAGGCTTTCTTT. It encodes CASSLPTPGEAFF.

J is TRBJ1-1 and V is TRBV20-1, with unresolved D. The ends were cut back, 3 bases at V and 4 bases at J, with 15 bases in the middle. CDR1 is DFQATT, CDR2 SNEGSKA, per germline (reference sequence). The CDR3 covers 14 residues. The CDR3 DNA is TGCAGTGCTAGTGCGACTTTGGGGAGCACTGAAGCTTTCTTT. Amino acid sequence: CSASATLGSTEAFF.

The chain uses TRBV18 and TRBJ1-4; D remains ambiguous. The CDR3 is 13 amino acids. V lost 6 bases and J 6 bases, leaving 11 bases between the germline ends. Germline-derived CDR1 and CDR2 are KGHSH and LQKENI. The CDR3 spells CASSPYKDEKLFF. The CDR3 DNA sequence: TGTGCCAGCTCGCCCTATAAAGATGAAAAACTGTTTTTT. Full variable domain (outside the CDR3, taken from reference TRBV18 and TRBJ1-4): NAGVMQNPRHLVRRRGQEARLRCSPMKGHSHVYWYRQLPEEGLKFMVYLQKENIIDESGMPKERFSAEFPKEGPSILRIQQVVRGDSAAYFCASSPYKDEKLFFGSGTQLSVL.

This rearrangement joins TRBV19 to TRBJ2-2, with 8 bases identical to TRBD1. This CDR3 comprises 15 residues. J was trimmed by 3 bases and V by 3 bases; bases with no gene match: 3. Germline-derived CDR1 and CDR2 are LNHDA and SQIVND (reference sequence). The CDR3 region is CASSMDRVHTGELFF. As DNA, the CDR3 is TGTGCCAGTAGTATGGACAGGGTGCACACCGGGGAGCTGTTTTTT.

This chain links TRBV30 with TRBJ1-1, with 7 bases aligning to TRBD1. Germline CDR1 is GTSNPN and CDR2 is SVGIG (reference sequence). The CDR3 is 11 amino acids. V lost 1 base and J lost 11; bases outside the gene matches: 4. CDR3 sequence: CAWSAYRGAFF. The CDR3 DNA follows: TGTGCCTGGAGTGCCTACAGGGGCGCTTTCTTT. Based on the CDR3 plus reference TRBV30 and TRBJ1-1, the full variable domain is SQTIHQWPATLVQPVGSPLSLECTVEGTSNPNLYWYRQAAGRGLQLLFYSVGIGQISSEVPQNLSASRPQDRQFILSSKKLLLSDSGFYLCAWSAYRGAFFGQGTRLTVV.

V gene TRBV6-1 combines with J gene TRBJ1-2, with 7 bases lining up with TRBD1. Per the germline V gene, CDR1 is MNHNS and CDR2 is SASEGT. The CDR3 has 15 residues. V lost 0 bases and J lost 4; bases outside the gene matches: 5. DNA of the CDR3: TGTGCCAGCAGTGAAGCGCCTCAGGGGGTCTATGGCTACACCTTC. This encodes CASSEAPQGVYGYTF.

The V call is TRBV6-5, the J call TRBJ1-2; TRBD1 might be the D (6 bases). Trimming stripped 5 bases from V and 4 bases from J, with 14 bases between. There are 14 residues in the CDR3. Germline V gene sequence: CDR1 MNHEY, CDR2 SVGAGI. The CDR3 protein is CASSKGVSLYGYTF. The CDR3 DNA is TGTGCCAGCAGTAAGGGGGTCTCCCTCTATGGCTACACCTTC.

This chain joins TRBV28 and TRBJ1-6; 9 bases match TRBD1. The CDR3 loop spans 16 amino acids. Unmatched junction bases numbered 6, after V lost 6 bases and J lost 3 bases. Germline CDR1 MDHEN, CDR2 SYDVKM. CDR3: CASSLGQGNYNSPLHF. CDR3 in DNA: TGTGCCAGCAGCCTGGGACAGGGAAACTATAATTCACCCCTCCACTTT. The whole variable domain, filled in from reference TRBV28 and TRBJ1-6, reads DVKVTQSSRYLVKRTGEKVFLECVQDMDHENMFWYRQDPGLGLRLIYFSYDVKMKEKGDIPEGYSVSREKKERFSLILESASTNQTSMYLCASSLGQGNYNSPLHFGNGTRLTVT.

This clone was found once. This rearrangement joins TRBV10-2 to TRBJ1-2, with D possibly matching TRBD1 (5 bases). CDR3 length: 14 amino acids. V was shortened by 7 bases and J by 2 bases, with 14 bases between the two germline ends. Germline assignment: CDR1 WSHSY and CDR2 SAAADI. CDR3 in DNA: TGCGCCAGCACTCCGACAGCGCTGAACTATGGCTACACCTTC. Amino acid sequence: CASTPTALNYGYTF.

The chain joins TRBV7-6 to TRBJ1-2; the D gene is possibly TRBD1 (6 bases). This CDR3 comprises 15 residues. In germline, CDR1 is SGHVS, CDR2 FNYEAQ. V lost 0 bases and J lost 8, with 16 bases in between. This CDR3 reads CASSLAGGLSRGYTF. CDR3 nucleotides: TGTGCCAGCAGCTTAGCCGGGGGGCTGTCTCGCGGCTACACCTTC.

The chain has TRBV6-1 and TRBJ1-3; no firm D call. CDR1 is MNHNS, CDR2 SASEGT, per germline. The CDR3 contains 16 residues. Trimming took off 4 bases at V and 0 bases at J, with 13 bases between the two ends. CDR3 sequence reads: CASSVSRSGSGNTIYF. For the CDR3, the DNA is TGTGCCAGCAGTGTTTCCAGGTCTGGCTCTGGAAACACCATATATTTT.

The rearrangement joins TRBV28 to TRBJ1-5; D not resolved. The CDR3 has 12 residues. Per germline, CDR1 MDHEN and CDR2 SYDVKM. With 8 bases removed from V and 2 bases from J, the gap between germline ends came to 7 bases. The CDR3 nucleotides are TGTGCCAGCTGGCAGGGCAATCAGCCCCAGCATTTT. Its protein product is CASWQGNQPQHF.